One sample yielded the 31 T cell receptor beta chains listed below, sequenced in a study of cytomegalovirus exposure and HLA in healthy donors. The assay was immunoSEQ multiplex PCR, and TCRdb's table has in-frame clones only and misses some. This table has over 150,000 clones, about 89% appearing once. Sequencing was performed on PBMCs. These receptors were taken from a woman under 30 in good health and CMV-seropositive.

This clone has only one observation. The chain carries TRBV6-1 and TRBJ2-3, with 8 positions matching TRBD1. This CDR3 is 14 amino acids long. Germline V gene lookup returns CDR1 MNHNS and CDR2 SASEGT. V lost 4 bases and J lost 5; bases outside the gene matches: 5. The CDR3 coding sequence is TGTGCCAGCAGTGTCGGACAGGGAGGAGATACGCAGTATTTT. Translation: CASSVGQGGDTQYF.

V usage is TRBV10-3 and J usage is TRBJ2-3; the D is unclear. V was pared by 5 bases and J by 4 bases, with 13 bases between. There are 14 residues in the CDR3. Germline lookup yields CDR1 ENHRY and CDR2 SYGVKD. CDR3 DNA sequence: TGTGCCATCAGTAGAATAGATTCGGCAGATACGCAGTATTTT. As protein: CAISRIDSADTQYF.

This clone turned up a few times. This chain connects TRBV27 to TRBJ1-2; no reliable D call. The CDR3 extends over 12 amino acids. CDR1 is MNHEY and CDR2 is SMNVEV in the germline V gene (reference sequence). The V end lost 8 bases, the J end lost 0 bases, and 7 bases lay between the germline ends. Written as DNA, the CDR3 is TGTGCCAGCTCTGGCCCTAACTATGGCTACACCTTC. Encoded protein: CASSGPNYGYTF.

The rearrangement uses TRBV5-6 and TRBJ2-3, with D hard to call. Germline CDR1 SGHDT, CDR2 YYEEEE. V lost 1 base and J lost 4, with 4 bases in between. The CDR3 is made up of 12 amino acids. CDR3 sequence reads: CASSLPSDTQYF. CDR3 bases: TGTGCCAGCAGCTTGCCTTCAGATACGCAGTATTTT.

This chain's CDR3 is CASSLGAGTTYNEQFF. The CDR3 DNA reads as TGTGCCAGCAGCTTAGGCGCTGGGACAACCTACAATGAGCAGTTCTTC. V and J are TRBV7-3 and TRBJ2-1; D perhaps matches TRBD1 (6 bases). This CDR3 is 16 amino acids long. Germline V gives CDR1 SGHTA, CDR2 FQGTGA. V gave up 2 bases and J gave up 2 bases, with 13 bases separating them.

The V and J genes are TRBV7-8 and TRBJ1-1; perhaps TRBD1 as D (5 bases). With 1 base removed from V and 0 bases from J, the gap between germline ends came to 12 bases. The CDR3 covers 16 residues. Looked up from germline, CDR1 is SGHVS and CDR2 is FQNEAQ. The CDR3 nucleotides read TGTGCCAGCAGCTTAGTGGTCGGACACCTGAACACTGAAGCTTTCTTT. Translated: CASSLVVGHLNTEAFF.

This chain uses TRBV5-6 with TRBJ2-2, with TRBD2 identical over 10 bases. This CDR3 spans 16 amino acids. With 2 bases clipped from V and 4 bases from J, the junction kept 5 bases outside the gene matches. The germline gives CDR1 SGHDT, CDR2 YYEEEE. The CDR3 DNA reads as TGTGCCAGCAGCTTAGATTTAGCGGGAGGCACCGGGGAGCTGTTTTTT. Protein product: CASSLDLAGGTGELFF.

The rearrangement uses TRBV5-1 and TRBJ2-3; 8 nucleotides align to TRBD2. The CDR3 contains 15 residues. Trimming at V came to 6 bases and at J to 3 bases, leaving 9 bases not matched to a gene. CDR1 is SGHRS and CDR2 is YFSETQ in the germline V gene. The CDR3 bases are TGCGCCAGCAAGAAACCGGGGGGGCCAACAGATACGCAGTATTTT. The encoded protein is CASKKPGGPTDTQYF.

This clone has a single count. The chain employs TRBV29-1 and TRBJ2-7; 7 positions agree with TRBD1. V gave up 6 bases and J gave up 4 bases; unmatched junction bases: 3. Germline loops: CDR1 SQVTM, CDR2 ANQGSEA. The CDR3 is 11 residues long. Written as DNA, the CDR3 is TGCAGCGTCCGGGACAGTTACGAGCAGTACTTC. This translates into CSVRDSYEQYF.

J is TRBJ1-1 and V is TRBV2, with D unclear. With 8 bases removed from V and 2 bases from J, the gap between germline ends came to 12 bases. The germline CDR1 and CDR2 sequences are SNHLY and FYNNEI. The CDR3 has 13 amino acids. The CDR3 region is CASLRPPNTEAFF. In nucleotides, the CDR3 is TGTGCCAGCCTCCGTCCCCCCAACACTGAAGCTTTCTTT.

The chain combines TRBV5-4 with TRBJ1-1; perhaps TRBD1 as D (6 bases). Looked up from germline, CDR1 is SGHNT and CDR2 is YYREEE (reference sequence). Trimming removed 9 bases at V and 5 bases at J, with 14 bases between. The CDR3 covers 12 residues. CDR3 region: CATRGARTEAFF. The CDR3 DNA is TGTGCCACCCGGGGGGCGCGTACTGAAGCTTTCTTT.

The rearrangement uses TRBV5-1 and TRBJ2-3, with unresolved D. The CDR3 is made up of 16 amino acids. Germline V lookup: CDR1 SGHRS, CDR2 YFSETQ. Deletions cut 1 base from V and 5 bases from J, with 17 bases between. CDR3 residues: CASSLFSTTPGDTQYF. CDR3 coding DNA: TGCGCCAGCAGCTTGTTCTCCACCACTCCGGGAGATACGCAGTATTTT.

V usage is TRBV18 and J usage is TRBJ1-1; 7 bases match TRBD1. Trimming cost V 1 base and J 3 bases; bases outside gene matches: 5. The CDR3 loop spans 15 amino acids. Germline CDR1 reads KGHSH; CDR2 reads LQKENI. The CDR3 reads CASSPLDRAYTEAFF. The CDR3, as DNA: TGTGCCAGCTCACCACTAGACAGGGCCTACACTGAAGCTTTCTTT.

This sequence joins TRBV6-6 and TRBJ2-3; maybe TRBD2 (6 bases). Germline V gene lookup returns CDR1 MNHNY and CDR2 SVGAGI (reference sequence). The length of the CDR3 is 16 residues. Trimming stripped 6 bases from V and 0 bases from J, with 16 bases between. CDR3 nucleotide sequence: TGTGCCAGCAGCCGGAATAGCGGAACTAGCACAGATACGCAGTATTTT. This codes for CASSRNSGTSTDTQYF.

This clone was found once. The chain carries TRBV29-1 and TRBJ1-3; D call uncertain. Germline CDR1 and CDR2: SQVTM and ANQGSEA. Trimming pared 3 bases from V and 6 bases from J, leaving 12 bases between. This CDR3 comprises 13 residues. CDR3 DNA sequence: TGCAGCGTTGAGGAAGGGAGGGAAAACACCATATATTTT. Amino acid sequence: CSVEEGRENTIYF.

V usage is TRBV11-2 and J usage is TRBJ2-5; 7 positions match TRBD2. Germline V gives CDR1 SGHAT, CDR2 FQNNGV. The CDR3 runs 13 residues. V was pared by 4 bases and J by 7 bases, with 6 bases of the junction left unmatched. The chain's CDR3 is CASSSTSIGTQYF. The CDR3, as DNA: TGTGCCAGCAGCTCGACTAGCATTGGGACCCAGTACTTC.

V is TRBV10-3 and J is TRBJ2-7; 7 positions match TRBD2. Germline assignment: CDR1 ENHRY and CDR2 SYGVKD. The trim removed 8 bases at V and 0 bases at J, leaving 7 bases unmatched. This CDR3 comprises 14 residues. The CDR3 sequence is CAIGLAASSYEQYF. The CDR3 region has the DNA TGTGCCATCGGTCTAGCGGCCAGCTCCTACGAGCAGTACTTC.

CDR3 in DNA: TGTGCCAGCAGCTTTGGACAGGGGGACACCGGGGAGCTGTTTTTT. This sequence encodes CASSFGQGDTGELFF. The chain combines TRBV5-4 with TRBJ2-2, with TRBD1 matching 10 bases. Looked up from germline, CDR1 is SGHNT and CDR2 is YYREEE (reference sequence). The V gene end was trimmed by 2 bases and the J gene end by 3 bases; junction bases not matched to a gene: 1. The CDR3 consists of 15 residues.

This clone was seen just once. V usage is TRBV7-9 and J usage is TRBJ2-2; TRBD2 matches 7 bases. CDR1 and CDR2 from the germline V gene are SEHNR and FQNEAQ (reference sequence). This CDR3 has 15 residues. Trimming at V came to 3 bases and at J to 5 bases, leaving 6 bases not matched to a gene. This CDR3 is CASSFSSGMTGELFF. The CDR3, as DNA: TGTGCCAGCAGCTTCTCTAGCGGAATGACCGGGGAGCTGTTTTTT. Complete variable domain (other parts from reference TRBV7-9 and TRBJ2-2): DTGVSQNPRHKITKRGQNVTFRCDPISEHNRLYWYRQTLGQGPEFLTYFQNEAQLEKSRLLSDRFSAERPKGSFSTLEIQRTEQGDSAMYLCASSFSSGMTGELFFGEGSRLTVL.

This clone was counted a single time. The rearrangement joins TRBV28 to TRBJ2-3; 10 nucleotides line up with TRBD1. V was clipped by 5 bases and J by 4 bases; unmatched bases: 9. The CDR3 sequence is 16 residues long. Per germline, CDR1 MDHEN and CDR2 SYDVKM. The CDR3 region has the DNA TGTGCCAGCAGTCCCCCGGGACAGGGGATCTCAGATACGCAGTATTTT. This encodes CASSPPGQGISDTQYF.

The rearrangement joins TRBV27 to TRBJ2-4, with 7 bases matching TRBD1. V shed 5 bases and J 0 bases; nucleotides not matched to a gene: 10. The germline V gene has CDR1 MNHEY and CDR2 SMNVEV (reference sequence). This CDR3 has 17 residues. CDR3 in amino acids: CASSPKQGRLAKNIQYF. CDR3 bases: TGTGCCAGCAGTCCGAAACAGGGGCGCCTAGCCAAAAACATTCAGTACTTC.

In this sample, this clone turned up once. This chain links TRBV2 with TRBJ1-4; possibly TRBD1 for D (5 bases). V was cut by 8 bases and J by 7 bases, with 14 bases left in between. The CDR3 extends over 13 amino acids. Per the germline V gene, CDR1 is SNHLY and CDR2 is FYNNEI. CDR3 sequence reads: CASGGLASEKLFF. The CDR3 DNA follows: TGTGCCAGCGGGGGGTTAGCCAGTGAAAAACTGTTTTTT.

V and J are TRBV4-3 and TRBJ2-7, with 8 bases aligning to TRBD1. Per the germline V gene, CDR1 is LGHNA and CDR2 is YSLEER. The CDR3 is made up of 15 amino acids. V gave up 4 bases and J gave up 3 bases; unmatched junction bases: 8. The CDR3 DNA sequence: TGCGCCAGCAGCCGAGCCGACGACAGGGGCTACGAGCAGTACTTC. Translated, it gives CASSRADDRGYEQYF.

This chain uses TRBV9 with TRBJ2-6, with TRBD1 identical over 9 bases. The CDR3 covers 19 residues. Germline-derived CDR1 and CDR2 are SGDLS and YYNGEE. Unmatched junction bases numbered 13, after V lost 2 bases and J lost 4 bases. The CDR3 DNA sequence: TGTGCCAGCAGCGTGAGGGGACAGGGACCCACCAGCGGGGCCAACGTCCTGACTTTC. Its protein is CASSVRGQGPTSGANVLTF.

V is TRBV4-2 and J is TRBJ2-1, with TRBD2 identical over 9 bases. Germline V CDR1 and CDR2: LGHNA, YNFKEQ. The CDR3 length is 17 residues. After removal of 1 base from V and 2 bases from J, the junction contained 6 bases not matched to a gene. The CDR3 DNA is TGTGCCAGCAGCCAAGCTCCCCTAGCGGGACCCTACAATGAGCAGTTCTTC. Its translation is CASSQAPLAGPYNEQFF.

V gene TRBV5-1 combines with J gene TRBJ1-3, with 8 bases lining up with TRBD1. The germline V gene encodes CDR1 SGHRS and CDR2 YFSETQ. V trimming: 0 bases; J trimming: 0 bases; junction bases outside the gene matches: 8. This CDR3 is 18 amino acids long. CDR3 in DNA: TGCGCCAGCAGCTTGGGGGGCAGGGGGCCTTCCTCTGGAAACACCATATATTTT. This translates into CASSLGGRGPSSGNTIYF.

V gene TRBV4-3 combines with J gene TRBJ2-1, with 10 bases matching TRBD1. The V and J ends lost 2 bases and 5 bases, in that order; junction bases with no gene match: 15. The CDR3 is made up of 19 amino acids. Germline V lookup: CDR1 LGHNA, CDR2 YSLEER. The CDR3 region has the DNA TGCGCCAGCAGCCAATTCACCCCGCCGGACAGGGGGGACGACAATGAGCAGTTCTTC. It is translated as CASSQFTPPDRGDDNEQFF.

V usage is TRBV28 and J usage is TRBJ1-1; D possibly corresponds to TRBD1 (5 bases). Germline V gene sequence: CDR1 MDHEN, CDR2 SYDVKM. The V end lost 6 bases, the J end lost 1 base, and 12 bases lay between the germline ends. The CDR3 length is 14 residues. The CDR3: CASRSGGGNTEAFF. CDR3 coding DNA: TGTGCCAGCAGAAGTGGGGGAGGGAACACTGAAGCTTTCTTT.

The rearrangement joins TRBV29-1 to TRBJ1-2; 7 nucleotides agree with TRBD1. Trimming removed 4 bases from V and 7 bases from J; junction bases left unmatched: 15. CDR3 length equals 15 residues. Germline V gene lookup returns CDR1 SQVTM and CDR2 ANQGSEA. The CDR3 nucleotides read TGCAGCGTTGCCGCAGGGGGGTCTGGTGTAGGTGGCTACACCTTC. Translation gives CSVAAGGSGVGGYTF.

The chain joins TRBV6-5 to TRBJ2-7, with 7 bases identical to TRBD1. Trimming cost V 5 bases and J 3 bases; bases outside gene matches: 7. Germline CDR1 and CDR2: MNHEY and SVGAGI. The CDR3 sequence is 14 residues long. CDR3 nucleotide sequence: TGTGCCAGCAGTCCTTACAGGGGTAACTACGAGCAGTACTTC. Protein: CASSPYRGNYEQYF.

This chain uses TRBV4-2 with TRBJ1-5; D call uncertain. V lost 3 bases and J lost 3, with 12 bases in between. Germline CDR1 is LGHNA and CDR2 is YNFKEQ. The CDR3 is 15 residues long. The DNA for the CDR3 is TGTGCCAGCAGCCACAACCTGGGAGCCAATCAGCCCCAGCATTTT. Its protein is CASSHNLGANQPQHF.